This T cell receptor beta chain was obtained from a study of shared clonotypes between healthy human individuals (dated by TCRdb to about 2020). For the wider study: Two women and three men aged 18 to 49 years were included in the cohort. To increase sequencing depth and limit assay-specific biases, different laboratories used diverse techniques to prepare libraries and sequence TCR repertoires. For each donor, CD4 naive and CD4 memory were each run on three plates, CD8 naive on two plates, and CD8 memory on one plate. Blood TCR repertoires of a handful of healthy adults were deeply sequenced to estimate repertoire size and the extent of clonotype sharing between individuals. Each donor's leukapheresis produced roughly between about 0.8 and 8.9 billion PBMCs. Study-level results and caveats: Higher generation probabilities were observed for clonotypes shared by all four sorted-subset donors than for non-shared clonotypes. Sampling was limited to blood, and TCR repertoires in tissue likely differ from TCR repertoires in blood. Because the study included a small number of donors, the genetic and exposure-history diversity represented was limited. Incomplete sequencing was indicated by rarefaction of sorted-subset datasets, despite the large sequencing depth. Pairwise subsampling led to the expectation that sequencing depth would affect the degree of clonotype sharing among donors. Naive subsets generally had larger estimated clonotype richness than memory subsets. Roughly 5% of naive CD4, 3.5% of naive CD8, roughly 2.4% of memory CD4, and approximately 0.39% of memory CD8 clonotypes were shared across several donors.

Deletion took 1 base off V and 6 bases off J, with a span of 3 bases between the germline ends. As encoded in the germline V gene, CDR1 is SGHNT while CDR2 is YENEEA. There are 12 amino acids in the CDR3, from cysteine to phenylalanine inclusive. The read is trimmed to its CDR3 DNA, 36 bases read in frame from base 1. The donors were healthy, HIV-negative adults who had no recently reported acute infections or vaccinations. Every donor was a Caucasian adult residing in Nashville, Tennessee, USA. CD4+ T cells were enriched through magnetic negative selection, after which naive cells were positively selected on CD45RA and the remaining negative fraction served as the memory subset. After blood collection by leukapheresis, PBMCs were isolated using Ficoll-Histopaque density gradient centrifugation and then cryopreserved in the vapor phase of liquid nitrogen. Analytical flow cytometry was used to check the purity and quantity of each magnetically sorted T cell population. Genomic DNA was isolated from every sorted fraction and measured by UV absorbance on a Nanodrop 2000c.

Using the deep immunoSEQ assay, TCR CDR3 regions were amplified from genomic DNA by multiplex PCR. For each cell subset, the extracted genomic DNA was distributed evenly across all wells of several immunoSEQ 96-well plates, and each plate served as one replicate. For sorted subsets, roughly 200 ng of genomic DNA, equivalent to some 30,000 T cell genomes, went into each replicate PCR. The purified libraries were quantified using a Qubit 3.0 fluorometer, sized with a Bioanalyzer 2100, and then quantified again using the KAPA Library Quantification kit. Every immunoSEQ 96-well plate was sequenced on a dedicated single-read 150-cycle Illumina NextSeq 550 flow cell. The paper's data handling went like this. Because the immunoSEQ output held only junctional sequences and lacked quality scores, the filtering could not match the filtering applied to full-length reads. Sequences were annotated with PyIR, a Python wrapper for IgBLAST v1.9, and V/J genes and CDR3 were assigned using IMGT germline references. Reads were filtered out if the reads had weak V/J assignments (E-value above 1e-6), no CDR3, stop codons, out-of-frame junctions, or ambiguous translated residues. V3J clonotypes were defined as sequences sharing the same inferred V gene, J gene, and CDR3 amino acid sequence. To compute the percentage overlap between repertoires, the number of shared unique clonotypes was divided by the size of the smaller repertoire. RTK rarefaction, the Chao1 estimator, and Recon v2.1 estimates of unobserved clonotypes were used to assess repertoire richness. Generation probabilities were computed with OLGA for all TCRbeta clonotypes obtained by the gDNA method from a handful of donors. TCRdb took over this immuneACCESS table, retaining in-frame rearrangements with V and J assigned. Such tables are incomplete; in checked studies, under half of the missing clones stem from an unresolved V gene, and the remainder is unexplained. That table supplies the V and J calls and clone size; D and trimming were determined from the DNA. This sample has 950,000 to 1,200,000 clones in its table, and 70% to 80% of those were observed once. The ten largest make up over 0.8% of the sample.

This clone came up a few times. The specificity of this receptor is unknown. No much larger clonotype is one base removed from it; base qualities were not supplied. Sequences were obtained from memory CD4+ T cells from PBMCs. According to the study, the label for this sample's cell subset or site signals: CD45RA-negative fraction. Rearrangement joined TRBV11-3 to TRBJ2-2, with the D gene uncertain. The sequence was obtained from a young man in good health. Some clones in this sample may be carry-over from other donors' samples. The DNA sequence follows: TGTGCCAGCAGCTTAGCGGCCGGGGAGCTGTTTTTT. The translation is CASSLAAGELFF.